This T cell receptor beta chain appears in the sequencing data of a study of T cell repertoires in cytomegalovirus infection. Study background: CMV infection together with matching HLA type was indicated by public TCR beta signatures. Overall study findings and caveats: In two of eight donors, the top clonotype was HLA-C-restricted CMV-specific.

A word on this clonotype: What it binds is not known.

The V gene's germline CDR1 is PRHDT and CDR2 FYEKMQ (reference sequence). Trimming pared 4 bases from V and 7 bases from J, leaving 13 bases between. This CDR3 contains 13 residues. TCRdb reanalysed the reads using MiXCR and keeps one entry per CDR3 protein. The sample gives around 550,000 distinct CDR3 sequences, more than 20% of which show up once; roughly 13% is in the top ten. Sequenced material: PBMCs. The sequence was obtained from a human donor in good health (CMV status not recorded). Some clones in this sample may be carry-over from other donors' samples. This chain links TRBV13 with TRBJ1-1; no reliable D call. The CDR3 here is CASSSFGHGEAFF. CDR3 nucleotide sequence: TGTGCCAGCAGCTCCTTTGGGCATGGTGAAGCTTTCTTT. The full variable domain, rest sourced from reference TRBV13 and TRBJ1-1, is AAGVIQSPRHLIKEKRETATLKCYPIPRHDTVYWYQQGPGQDPQFLISFYEKMQSDKGSIPDRFSAQQFSDYHSELNMSSLELGDSALYFCASSSFGHGEAFFGQGTRLTVV.